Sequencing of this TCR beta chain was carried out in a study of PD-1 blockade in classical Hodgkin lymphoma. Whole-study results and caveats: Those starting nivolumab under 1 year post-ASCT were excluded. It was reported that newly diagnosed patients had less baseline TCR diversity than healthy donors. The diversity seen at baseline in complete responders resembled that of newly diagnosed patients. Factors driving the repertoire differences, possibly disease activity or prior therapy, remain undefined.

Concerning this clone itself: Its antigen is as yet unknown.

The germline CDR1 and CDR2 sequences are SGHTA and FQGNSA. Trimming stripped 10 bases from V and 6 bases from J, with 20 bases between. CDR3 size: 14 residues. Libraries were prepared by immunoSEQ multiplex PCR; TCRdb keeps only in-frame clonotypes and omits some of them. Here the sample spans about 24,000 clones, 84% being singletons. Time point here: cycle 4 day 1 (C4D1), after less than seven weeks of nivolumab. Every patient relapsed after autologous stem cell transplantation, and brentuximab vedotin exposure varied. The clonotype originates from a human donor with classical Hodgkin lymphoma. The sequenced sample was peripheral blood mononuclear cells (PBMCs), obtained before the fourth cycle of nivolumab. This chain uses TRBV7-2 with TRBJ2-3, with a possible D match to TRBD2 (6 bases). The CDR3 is CATSYGGSQDTQYF. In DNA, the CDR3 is TGTGCCACTTCCTACGGGGGTTCCCAGGATACGCAGTATTTT.